This T cell receptor (beta chain) is drawn from a study of blood T cell repertoires in COVID-19. Study in general: COVID-19 samples, acute and convalescent, were from the United States, Italy and Spain. T cells, B-cell-depleted T cells, or PBMCs provided the cDNA or gDNA that served as material.

On this clone: The junction and the germline gene differ at one end; a read error may be behind it.

As processed by the authors: Quantification of nucleated cells was approximated via reference gene primer amplification. Assay used: immunoSEQ multiplex PCR; TCRdb lists only in-frame clones, some missing. The V and J calls and clone size come from that table; D and trimming were worked out from the DNA. Of fewer than 350,000 clones listed, less than 90% were seen once; the top ten hold approximately 12%. The CDR3 has 16 amino acids. Germline assignment: CDR1 SGHRS and CDR2 YFSETQ. Patients in Seattle were enrolled during active infection, then followed longitudinally. The sample was peripheral blood. The chain uses TRBV5-1 and TRBJ1-3, with 9 nucleotides matching TRBD1. The receptor comes from a woman aged 25 to 39 with COVID-19, enrolled during active disease. The CDR3 coding sequence is TGCGCCAGCAGCCCTCAAGGGACAGGGACTGGCAACACCATATATTTT. Translation gives CASSPQGTGTGNTIYF.